The 27 T cell receptor beta chains presented below share a single source sample, sequenced in a study of blood T cell repertoires in COVID-19. Clones were sequenced by immunoSEQ multiplex PCR, and TCRdb holds only the in-frame ones, with some missing. This table has 55,000 to 75,000 clones, approximately 82% appearing once. Sequencing used peripheral blood. Receptors were obtained from a human donor in a cohort sampled during active COVID-19.

The chain employs TRBV5-4 and TRBJ2-2, with D possibly TRBD1 on 5 matching bases. This CDR3 comprises 15 residues. Germline V gene sequence: CDR1 SGHNT, CDR2 YYREEE (reference sequence). Trimming removed 0 bases at V and 6 bases at J, with 12 bases between. This CDR3 is CASSLAGSQAGELFF. Here the CDR3 DNA reads TGTGCCAGCAGCTTGGCAGGGTCGCAGGCCGGGGAGCTGTTTTTT.

The chain couples TRBV24-1 to TRBJ2-3, with TRBD2 identical over 8 bases. From germline, CDR1 is KGHDR and CDR2 SFDVKD. The CDR3 totals 16 residues. Germline trimming cut 4 bases from V and 0 bases from J; bases unmatched to any gene: 5. DNA for the CDR3: TGTGCCACCAGTGACATAGCGGGGTCTAGCACAGATACGCAGTATTTT. Amino acid sequence: CATSDIAGSSTDTQYF.

The chain couples TRBV4-1 to TRBJ2-7; perhaps TRBD1 as D (5 bases). This CDR3 is 15 amino acids long. The germline V and J ends were trimmed by 1 base and 6 bases, with 16 bases remaining between them. The germline gives CDR1 MGHRA, CDR2 YSYEKL. CDR3 in amino acids: CASSQGLQGFGEQYF. Here the CDR3 DNA reads TGCGCCAGCAGCCAAGGGCTCCAGGGATTTGGCGAGCAGTACTTC.

CDR3 coding DNA: TGTGCCAGCAGTTACAGAGGACTAGCGGGGGGCGAGCAGTACTTC. Amino acid sequence: CASSYRGLAGGEQYF. V usage is TRBV6-5 and J usage is TRBJ2-7; 14 nucleotides match TRBD2. The CDR3 is made up of 15 amino acids. With V trimmed by 2 bases and J by 6 bases, 3 bases remained unmatched. From germline, CDR1 is MNHEY and CDR2 SVGAGI.

This clone was recorded once. J is TRBJ1-3 and V is TRBV7-8; D is ambiguous. CDR1 is SGHVS, CDR2 FQNEAQ, per germline. V lost 5 bases and J lost 0, with 14 bases in between. The CDR3 runs to 16 residues. Written as DNA, the CDR3 is TGTGCCAGCAGCCTCAAGACATCGAGCTCTGGAAACACCATATATTTT. Translating it yields CASSLKTSSSGNTIYF.

The chain is built from TRBV20-1 and TRBJ1-1; D is ambiguous. V lost 3 bases and J lost 2, with 10 bases in between. The CDR3 consists of 13 residues. CDR1 is DFQATT and CDR2 is SNEGSKA in the germline V gene (reference sequence). CDR3 amino acids: CSASNRINTEAFF. The CDR3 nucleotides are TGCAGTGCTAGTAACAGAATTAACACTGAAGCTTTCTTT.

This clone was seen a handful of times. V gene TRBV28 combines with J gene TRBJ2-7, with D unresolved. This CDR3 comprises 12 residues. The germline gives CDR1 MDHEN, CDR2 SYDVKM. With 2 bases removed from V and 3 bases from J, the gap between germline ends came to 5 bases. The CDR3 DNA sequence: TGTGCCAGCAGTTTAGCAGGCTACGAGCAGTACTTC. Amino acid sequence: CASSLAGYEQYF. Full variable domain (missing parts from reference TRBV28 and TRBJ2-7): DVKVTQSSRYLVKRTGEKVFLECVQDMDHENMFWYRQDPGLGLRLIYFSYDVKMKEKGDIPEGYSVSREKKERFSLILESASTNQTSMYLCASSLAGYEQYFGPGTRLTVT.

This CDR3 is CASSPSTSTTYEQYF. CDR3 DNA: TGTGCCAGCAGCCCATCGACTAGCACCACCTACGAGCAGTACTTC. The rearrangement joins TRBV4-2 to TRBJ2-7, with TRBD2 matching 7 bases. V was pared by 4 bases and J by 2 bases, with 8 bases of the junction left unmatched. Germline assignment: CDR1 LGHNA and CDR2 YNFKEQ. The CDR3 length is 15 residues.

The V and J genes are TRBV2 and TRBJ2-7; 9 bases agree with TRBD1. CDR3 size: 13 residues. V was pared by 6 bases and J by 5 bases, with 5 bases of the junction left unmatched. CDR1 and CDR2 from the germline V gene are SNHLY and FYNNEI. CDR3 residues: CASSGQGTDEQYF. In DNA form, the CDR3 reads TGTGCCAGCAGCGGACAGGGGACCGACGAGCAGTACTTC.

The V gene is TRBV7-9, the J gene TRBJ2-5, with TRBD1 matching over 8 bases. Germline assignment: CDR1 SEHNR and CDR2 FQNEAQ (reference sequence). Germline trimming cut 5 bases from V and 0 bases from J; bases unmatched to any gene: 14. This CDR3 comprises 18 residues. CDR3 sequence reads: CASSLGQGLIPYQETQYF. The CDR3 DNA follows: TGTGCCAGCAGCCTCGGACAGGGTTTGATCCCGTACCAAGAGACCCAGTACTTC. The full variable domain, completed using reference TRBV7-9 and TRBJ2-5, is DTGVSQNPRHKITKRGQNVTFRCDPISEHNRLYWYRQTLGQGPEFLTYFQNEAQLEKSRLLSDRFSAERPKGSFSTLEIQRTEQGDSAMYLCASSLGQGLIPYQETQYFGPGTRLLVL.

This clone appeared a single time. V gene TRBV30 combines with J gene TRBJ1-1; weak D call: TRBD1 (5 bases). The V end lost 3 bases, the J end lost 0 bases, and 11 bases lay between the germline ends. CDR1 and CDR2 (germline): GTSNPN, SVGIG (reference sequence). This CDR3 comprises 14 residues. CDR3 DNA: TGTGCCTGGAGGTCGGGCAGGGTGAACACTGAAGCTTTCTTT. It yields the protein CAWRSGRVNTEAFF.

This sequence joins TRBV5-8 and TRBJ1-2; D is perhaps TRBD1 (6 bases). The CDR3 is made up of 16 amino acids. Looked up from germline, CDR1 is SGHTS and CDR2 is YDEGEE. Deletions cut 4 bases from V and 7 bases from J, with 23 bases between. The CDR3 DNA reads as TGTGCCAGCAGCCTTGCCGGGACAACTCCCCGATTTGGCTACACCTTC. It encodes CASSLAGTTPRFGYTF.

The rearrangement joins TRBV9 to TRBJ1-6, with D unclear. Germline V lookup: CDR1 SGDLS, CDR2 YYNGEE. The CDR3 runs to 14 residues. V was clipped by 0 bases and J by 10 bases, with 11 bases between them. This chain's CDR3 is CASSVDEGGSPLHF. Written as DNA, the CDR3 is TGTGCCAGCAGCGTAGATGAGGGCGGATCACCCCTCCACTTT.

This clone was counted once. V usage is TRBV10-3 and J usage is TRBJ2-1, with 7 bases matching TRBD2. With 6 bases clipped from V and 0 bases from J, the junction kept 11 bases outside the gene matches. The germline CDR1 and CDR2 sequences are ENHRY and SYGVKD. This CDR3 contains 17 residues. CDR3 protein: CAISPFDGEGSYNEQFF. In DNA form, the CDR3 reads TGTGCCATCAGCCCATTTGATGGGGAGGGCTCCTACAATGAGCAGTTCTTC.

This chain links TRBV10-3 with TRBJ2-1; a weak D match, TRBD2 (5 bases). Trimming shortened V by 6 bases and J by 9 bases, and 18 bases separated the two germline ends. Germline V CDR1 and CDR2: ENHRY, SYGVKD. This CDR3 spans 14 amino acids. CDR3 amino acids: CAISPPPSGREQFF. Written as DNA, the CDR3 is TGTGCCATCAGCCCTCCCCCCAGCGGCCGTGAGCAGTTCTTC.

The chain links TRBV30 to TRBJ1-2; D is ambiguous. CDR3 length: 12 residues. CDR1 is GTSNPN, CDR2 SVGIG, per germline (reference sequence). Between the trimmed V and J ends, which lost 6 bases and 6 bases, there was a span of 14 bases. For the CDR3, the DNA is TGTGCCTGCTTCGCGAGAAGCCATGGCTACACCTTC. Amino acid sequence: CACFARSHGYTF.

The V gene is TRBV25-1, the J gene TRBJ2-3; D gene ambiguous. Germline-derived CDR1 and CDR2 are MGHDK and SYGVNS. V was shortened by 6 bases and J by 2 bases, with 9 bases between the two germline ends. CDR3 length: 13 amino acids. DNA of the CDR3: TGTGCCAGCAGGGTGACAAACACAGATACGCAGTATTTT. Protein: CASRVTNTDTQYF.

The chain has TRBV7-9 and TRBJ1-3; 7 nucleotides agree with TRBD1. The CDR3 is made up of 13 amino acids. Germline lookup yields CDR1 SEHNR and CDR2 FQNEAQ (reference sequence). The V and J ends lost 4 bases and 4 bases, in that order; junction bases with no gene match: 1. This chain's CDR3 is CASSSGQGNTIYF. The CDR3 bases are TGTGCCAGCAGCTCGGGACAGGGAAACACCATATATTTT.

The chain carries TRBV11-2 and TRBJ2-7, with D unclear. The CDR3 spans 11 residues. V lost 8 bases and J 2 bases, leaving 7 bases between the germline ends. Looked up from germline, CDR1 is SGHAT and CDR2 is FQNNGV. CDR3 nucleotide sequence: TGTGCCAGCGGAGTAGCCTACGAGCAGTACTTC. This codes for CASGVAYEQYF.

This sequence joins TRBV10-3 and TRBJ2-1; no firm D call. The germline V gene encodes CDR1 ENHRY and CDR2 SYGVKD. The CDR3 spans 13 residues. V lost 0 bases, J lost 8 bases, and 8 bases lay in between. CDR3 sequence (DNA): TGTGCCATCAGTGAGTCAAGCCGGGATGAGCAGTTCTTC. Its translation: CAISESSRDEQFF.

J is TRBJ2-2 and V is TRBV3-1 (or the pseudogene TRBV3-2), with TRBD2 matching over 14 bases. CDR3 length: 15 amino acids. V was clipped by 3 bases and J by 9 bases; unmatched bases: 3. Germline loops: CDR1 LGHDT, CDR2 YNNKEL (reference sequence). The CDR3 DNA follows: TGTGCCAGCAGCCAGGGACTAGCGGGAGTCCGGGAGCTGTTTTTT. This codes for CASSQGLAGVRELFF.

The V gene is TRBV19, the J gene TRBJ2-7, with 7 positions matching TRBD2. Germline V gene sequence: CDR1 LNHDA, CDR2 SQIVND (reference sequence). The CDR3 is 15 amino acids. V lost 4 bases to trimming and J lost 3 bases; unmatched junction nucleotides: 9. The CDR3 sequence is CASSRGGAEIYEQYF. DNA of the CDR3: TGTGCCAGTAGTAGGGGAGGGGCGGAAATCTACGAGCAGTACTTC. The whole variable domain, filled in from reference TRBV19 and TRBJ2-7, reads DGGITQSPKYLFRKEGQNVTLSCEQNLNHDAMYWYRQDPGQGLRLIYYSQIVNDFQKGDIAEGYSVSREKKESFPLTVTSAQKNPTAFYLCASSRGGAEIYEQYFGPGTRLTVT.

The V gene is TRBV6-1, the J gene TRBJ2-3; 9 bases align to TRBD2. Trimming at V came to 4 bases and at J to 2 bases, leaving 10 bases not matched to a gene. Germline loops: CDR1 MNHNS, CDR2 SASEGT. The CDR3 has 17 residues. The CDR3 reads CASSVQREARSTDTQYF. The CDR3 DNA is TGTGCCAGCAGTGTACAGCGGGAGGCCCGTTCCACAGATACGCAGTATTTT.

The chain employs TRBV4-1 and TRBJ2-1, with unresolved D. The V end was cut by 5 bases, the J end by 0 bases, with 8 bases between. The CDR3 loop spans 14 amino acids. Germline V gene sequence: CDR1 MGHRA, CDR2 YSYEKL. The chain's CDR3 is CASSEPSSYNEQFF. CDR3 nucleotide sequence: TGCGCCAGCAGCGAGCCGAGCTCCTACAATGAGCAGTTCTTC.

This chain joins TRBV18 and TRBJ2-1, with 7 bases fitting TRBD1. The CDR3 is 17 amino acids. The V gene's germline CDR1 is KGHSH and CDR2 LQKENI. V shed 0 bases and J 1 base; nucleotides not matched to a gene: 6. CDR3 sequence: CASSPPGTDRSYNEQFF. As DNA, the CDR3 is TGTGCCAGCTCACCACCCGGGACAGATCGTTCCTACAATGAGCAGTTCTTC.

This clone has only a few counts. V is TRBV15 and J is TRBJ2-5, with no clear D. This CDR3 has 13 amino acids. The germline V gene encodes CDR1 LNHNV and CDR2 YYDKDF (reference sequence). V gave up 3 bases and J gave up 5 bases, with 10 bases separating them. The CDR3 nucleotides read TGTGCCACCAGCAGGGCAGCGAGCGAGACCCAGTACTTC. Translating gives CATSRAASETQYF.

Only a few counts were recorded for this clone. J is TRBJ1-3 and V is TRBV30; no clear D. Per the germline V gene, CDR1 is GTSNPN and CDR2 is SVGIG (reference sequence). The CDR3 is made up of 13 amino acids. V lost 5 bases and J 2 bases, leaving 10 bases between the germline ends. The chain's CDR3 is CAWGREPGNTIYF. As DNA, the CDR3 is TGTGCCTGGGGCCGGGAACCTGGAAACACCATATATTTT.